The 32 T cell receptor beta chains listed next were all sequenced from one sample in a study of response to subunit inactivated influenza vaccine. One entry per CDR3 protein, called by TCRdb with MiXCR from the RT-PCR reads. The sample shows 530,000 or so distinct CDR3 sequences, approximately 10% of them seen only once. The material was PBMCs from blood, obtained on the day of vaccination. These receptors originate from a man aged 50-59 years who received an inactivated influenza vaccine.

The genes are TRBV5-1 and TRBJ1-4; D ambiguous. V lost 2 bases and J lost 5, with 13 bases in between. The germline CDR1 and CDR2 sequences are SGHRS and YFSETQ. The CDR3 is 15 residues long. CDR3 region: CASSLARNTNEKLFF. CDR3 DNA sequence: TGCGCCAGCAGCTTAGCCAGGAACACGAATGAAAAACTGTTTTTT.

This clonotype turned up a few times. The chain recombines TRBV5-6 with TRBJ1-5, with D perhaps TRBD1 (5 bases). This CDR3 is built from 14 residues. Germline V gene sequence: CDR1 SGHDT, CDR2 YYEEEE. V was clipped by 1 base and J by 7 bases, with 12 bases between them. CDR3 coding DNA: TGTGCCAGCAGCTTGTGGGGCATTGGCCAGCCCCAGCATTTT. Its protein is CASSLWGIGQPQHF.

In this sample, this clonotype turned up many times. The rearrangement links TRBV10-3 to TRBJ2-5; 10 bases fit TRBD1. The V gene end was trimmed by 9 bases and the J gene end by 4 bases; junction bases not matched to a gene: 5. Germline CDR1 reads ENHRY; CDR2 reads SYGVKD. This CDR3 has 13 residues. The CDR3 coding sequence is TGTGCCATACGGGACAGGGGTACAGAGACCCAGTACTTC. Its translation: CAIRDRGTETQYF.

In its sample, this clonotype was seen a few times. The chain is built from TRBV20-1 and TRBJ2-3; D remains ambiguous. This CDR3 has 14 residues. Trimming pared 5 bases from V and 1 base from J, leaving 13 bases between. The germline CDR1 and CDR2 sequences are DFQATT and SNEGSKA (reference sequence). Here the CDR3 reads CSASFDGGTDTQYF. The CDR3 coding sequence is TGCAGTGCTTCCTTCGACGGCGGCACAGATACGCAGTATTTT.

CDR3 nucleotide sequence: TGCGCCAGCAGCCGTGTGGCGAACACCGGGGAGCTGTTTTTT. This codes for CASSRVANTGELFF. The chain joins TRBV4-1 to TRBJ2-2; D gene ambiguous. CDR3 length equals 14 residues. The ends were cut back, 4 bases at V and 0 bases at J, with 6 bases in the middle. The germline gives CDR1 MGHRA, CDR2 YSYEKL.

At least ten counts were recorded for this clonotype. The CDR3 sequence is CASSLAGQDYEQYF. CDR3 nucleotides: TGTGCCAGCAGCTTAGCGGGACAAGACTACGAGCAGTACTTC. The J gene is TRBJ2-7, the V gene TRBV11-1, with TRBD1 as a possible D gene (6 bases). Trimming took 0 bases from V and 3 from J, leaving 9 bases between them. Germline lookup yields CDR1 SGHAT and CDR2 FQDESV (reference sequence). The CDR3 is 14 residues long.

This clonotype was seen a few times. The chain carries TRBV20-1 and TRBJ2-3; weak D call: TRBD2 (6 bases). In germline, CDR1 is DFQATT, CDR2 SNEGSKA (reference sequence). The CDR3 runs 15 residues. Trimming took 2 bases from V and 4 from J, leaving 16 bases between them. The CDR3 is CSARSYGSGADTQYF. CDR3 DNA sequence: TGCAGTGCTAGAAGTTACGGGAGTGGGGCAGATACGCAGTATTTT.

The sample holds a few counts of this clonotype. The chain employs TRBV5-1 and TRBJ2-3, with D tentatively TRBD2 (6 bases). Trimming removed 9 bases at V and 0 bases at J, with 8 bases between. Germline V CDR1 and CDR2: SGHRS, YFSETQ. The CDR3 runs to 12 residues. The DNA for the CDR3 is TGCGCCACCGGGACTAGCACAGATACGCAGTATTTT. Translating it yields CATGTSTDTQYF.

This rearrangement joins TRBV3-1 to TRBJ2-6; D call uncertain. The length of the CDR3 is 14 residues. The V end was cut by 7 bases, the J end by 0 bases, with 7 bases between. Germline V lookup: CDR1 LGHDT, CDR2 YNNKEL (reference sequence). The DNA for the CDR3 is TGTGCCAGCAAGGATCCCTCTGGGGCCAACGTCCTGACTTTC. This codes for CASKDPSGANVLTF.

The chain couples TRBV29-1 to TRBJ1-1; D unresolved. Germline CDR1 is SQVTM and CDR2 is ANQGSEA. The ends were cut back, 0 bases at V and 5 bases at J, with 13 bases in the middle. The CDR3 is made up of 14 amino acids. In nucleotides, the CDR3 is TGCAGCGTTGAAGATGGGAGAGGGCTGACTGAAGCTTTCTTT. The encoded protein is CSVEDGRGLTEAFF. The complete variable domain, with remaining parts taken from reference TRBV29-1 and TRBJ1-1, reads SAVISQKPSRDICQRGTSLTIQCQVDSQVTMMFWYRQQPGQSLTLIATANQGSEATYESGFVIDKFPISRPNLTFSTLTVSNMSPEDSSIYLCSVEDGRGLTEAFFGQGTRLTVV.

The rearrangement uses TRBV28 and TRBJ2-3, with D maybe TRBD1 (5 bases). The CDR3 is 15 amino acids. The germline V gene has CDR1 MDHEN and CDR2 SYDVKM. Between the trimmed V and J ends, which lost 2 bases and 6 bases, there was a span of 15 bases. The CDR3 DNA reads TGTGCCAGCAGTTTAGATCTGCAGGGCCAGGATACGCAGTATTTT. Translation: CASSLDLQGQDTQYF. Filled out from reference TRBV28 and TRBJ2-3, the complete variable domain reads DVKVTQSSRYLVKRTGEKVFLECVQDMDHENMFWYRQDPGLGLRLIYFSYDVKMKEKGDIPEGYSVSREKKERFSLILESASTNQTSMYLCASSLDLQGQDTQYFGPGTRLTVL.

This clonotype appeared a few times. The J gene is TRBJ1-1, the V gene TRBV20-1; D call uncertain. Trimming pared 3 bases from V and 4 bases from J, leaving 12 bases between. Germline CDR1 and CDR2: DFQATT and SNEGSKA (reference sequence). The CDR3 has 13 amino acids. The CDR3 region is CSASGPSGTEAFF. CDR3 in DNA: TGCAGTGCTAGTGGCCCGAGTGGCACTGAAGCTTTCTTT.

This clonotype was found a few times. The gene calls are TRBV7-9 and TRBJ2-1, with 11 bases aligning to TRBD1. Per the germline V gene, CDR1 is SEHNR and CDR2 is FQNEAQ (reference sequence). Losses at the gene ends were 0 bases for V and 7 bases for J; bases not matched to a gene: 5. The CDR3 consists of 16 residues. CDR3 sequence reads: CASSLALGQGDNEQFF. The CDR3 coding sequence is TGTGCCAGCAGCTTAGCGCTGGGACAGGGGGATAATGAGCAGTTCTTC.

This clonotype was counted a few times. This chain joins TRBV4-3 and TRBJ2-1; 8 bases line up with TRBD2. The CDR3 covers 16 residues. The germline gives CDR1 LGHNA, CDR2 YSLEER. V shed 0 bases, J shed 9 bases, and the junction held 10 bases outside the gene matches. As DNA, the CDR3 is TGCGCCAGCAGCCAAGAGGGGCTAGCGGGTTTGGGTGAGCAGTTCTTC. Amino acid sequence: CASSQEGLAGLGEQFF.

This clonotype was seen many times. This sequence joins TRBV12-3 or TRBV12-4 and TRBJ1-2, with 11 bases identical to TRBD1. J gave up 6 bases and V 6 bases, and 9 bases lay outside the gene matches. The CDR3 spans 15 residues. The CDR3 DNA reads TGTGCCAGCAGATCCACCGGGACAGGGGGGGATGGCTACACCTTC. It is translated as CASRSTGTGGDGYTF.

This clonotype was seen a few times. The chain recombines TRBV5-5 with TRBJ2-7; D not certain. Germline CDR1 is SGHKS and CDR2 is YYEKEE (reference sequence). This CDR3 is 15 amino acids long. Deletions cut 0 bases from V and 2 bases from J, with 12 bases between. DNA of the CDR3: TGTGCCAGCAGCTTGGCCGGGCTACAAACCTACGAGCAGTACTTC. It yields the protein CASSLAGLQTYEQYF.

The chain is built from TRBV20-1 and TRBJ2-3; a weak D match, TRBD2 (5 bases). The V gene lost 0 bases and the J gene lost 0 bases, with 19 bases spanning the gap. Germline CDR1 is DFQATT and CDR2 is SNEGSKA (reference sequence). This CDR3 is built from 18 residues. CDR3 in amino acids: CSARDFEGPFSSTDTQYF. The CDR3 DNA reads TGCAGTGCTAGAGATTTTGAGGGTCCTTTTTCTAGCACAGATACGCAGTATTTT.

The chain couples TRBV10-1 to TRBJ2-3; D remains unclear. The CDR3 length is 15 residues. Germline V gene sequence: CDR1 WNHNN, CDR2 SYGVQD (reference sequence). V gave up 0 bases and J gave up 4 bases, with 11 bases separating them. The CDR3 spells CASSESIHGSDTQYF. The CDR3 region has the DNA TGCGCCAGCAGTGAGTCCATTCACGGGTCAGATACGCAGTATTTT.

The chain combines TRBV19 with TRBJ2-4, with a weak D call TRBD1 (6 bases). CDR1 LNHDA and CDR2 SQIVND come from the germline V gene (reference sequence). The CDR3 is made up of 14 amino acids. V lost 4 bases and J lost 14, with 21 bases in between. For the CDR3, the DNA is TGTGCCAGTAGTACACAGGGAAGGAGAGCCCTCAAGTACTTC. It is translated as CASSTQGRRALKYF.

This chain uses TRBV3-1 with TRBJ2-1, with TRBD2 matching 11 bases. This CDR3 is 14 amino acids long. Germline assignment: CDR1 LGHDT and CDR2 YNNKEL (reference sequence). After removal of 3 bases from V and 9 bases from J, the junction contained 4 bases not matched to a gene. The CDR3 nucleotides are TGTGCCAGCAGCCATGCCCTAGCGGGAGGTGAGCAGTTCTTC. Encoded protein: CASSHALAGGEQFF.

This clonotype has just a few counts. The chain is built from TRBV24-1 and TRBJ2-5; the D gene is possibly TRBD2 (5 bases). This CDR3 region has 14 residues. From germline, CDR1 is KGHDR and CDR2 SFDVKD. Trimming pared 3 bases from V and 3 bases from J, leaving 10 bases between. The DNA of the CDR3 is TGTGCCACCAGTGATAGTCCGGGGAAAGAGACCCAGTACTTC. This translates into CATSDSPGKETQYF.

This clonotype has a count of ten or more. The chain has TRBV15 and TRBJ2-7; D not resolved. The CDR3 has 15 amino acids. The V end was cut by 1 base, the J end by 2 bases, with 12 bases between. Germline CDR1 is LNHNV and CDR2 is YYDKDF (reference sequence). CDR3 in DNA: TGTGCCACCAGCAGAGGCCCAACCGCAACCTACGAGCAGTACTTC. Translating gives CATSRGPTATYEQYF.

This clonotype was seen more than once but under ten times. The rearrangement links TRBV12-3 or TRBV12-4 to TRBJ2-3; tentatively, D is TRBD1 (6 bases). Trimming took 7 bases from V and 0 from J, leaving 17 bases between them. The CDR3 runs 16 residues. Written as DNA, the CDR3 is TGTGCCAGCATCCACGGACAGCGCACTAGCACAGATACGCAGTATTTT. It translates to CASIHGQRTSTDTQYF.

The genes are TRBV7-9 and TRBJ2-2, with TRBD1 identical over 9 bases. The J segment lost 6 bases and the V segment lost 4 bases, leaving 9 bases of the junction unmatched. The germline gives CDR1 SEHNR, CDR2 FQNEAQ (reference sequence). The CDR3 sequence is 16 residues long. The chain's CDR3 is CASSSTGTGIAGELFF. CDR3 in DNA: TGTGCCAGCAGCTCAACCGGGACAGGGATTGCCGGGGAGCTGTTTTTT.

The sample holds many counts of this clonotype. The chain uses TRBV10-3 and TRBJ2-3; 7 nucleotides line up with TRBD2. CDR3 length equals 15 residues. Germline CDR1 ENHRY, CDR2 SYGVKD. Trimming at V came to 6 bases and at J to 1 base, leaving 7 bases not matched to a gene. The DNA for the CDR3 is TGTGCCATCAGACCGGGACTACTTGGCACAGATACGCAGTATTTT. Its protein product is CAIRPGLLGTDTQYF.

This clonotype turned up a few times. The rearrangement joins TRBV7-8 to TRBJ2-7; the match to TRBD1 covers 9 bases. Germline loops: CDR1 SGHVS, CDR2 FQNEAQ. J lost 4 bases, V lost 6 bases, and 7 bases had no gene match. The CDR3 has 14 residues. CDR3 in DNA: TGTGCCAGCAGAAGAGGTGACAGGGGGTACGAGCAGTACTTC. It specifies CASRRGDRGYEQYF.

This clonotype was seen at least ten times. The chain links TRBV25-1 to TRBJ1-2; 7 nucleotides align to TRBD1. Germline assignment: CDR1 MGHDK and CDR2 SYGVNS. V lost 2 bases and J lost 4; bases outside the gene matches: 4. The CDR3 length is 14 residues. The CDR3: CASSEGAGGYGYTF. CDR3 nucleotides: TGTGCCAGCAGTGAAGGGGCAGGGGGCTATGGCTACACCTTC.

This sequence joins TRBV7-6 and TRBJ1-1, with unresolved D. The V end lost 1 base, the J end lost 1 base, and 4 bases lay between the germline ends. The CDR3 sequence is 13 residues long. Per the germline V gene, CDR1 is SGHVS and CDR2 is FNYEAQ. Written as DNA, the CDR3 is TGTGCCAGCAGCTTAGGCTGGAACACTGAAGCTTTCTTT. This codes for CASSLGWNTEAFF.

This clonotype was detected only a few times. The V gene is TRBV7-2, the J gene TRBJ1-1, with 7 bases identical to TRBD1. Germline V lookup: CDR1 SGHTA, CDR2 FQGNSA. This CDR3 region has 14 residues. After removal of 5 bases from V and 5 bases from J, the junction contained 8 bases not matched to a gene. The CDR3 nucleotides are TGTGCCAGCAGCCTACACAGGGGTGAAACTGAAGCTTTCTTT. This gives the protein CASSLHRGETEAFF.

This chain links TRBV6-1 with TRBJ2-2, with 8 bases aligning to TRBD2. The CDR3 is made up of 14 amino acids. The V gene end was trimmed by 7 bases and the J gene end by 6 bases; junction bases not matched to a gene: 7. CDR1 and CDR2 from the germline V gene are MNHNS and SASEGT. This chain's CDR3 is CASNHNGRAGELFF. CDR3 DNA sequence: TGTGCCAGCAACCATAACGGGAGGGCCGGGGAGCTGTTTTTT.

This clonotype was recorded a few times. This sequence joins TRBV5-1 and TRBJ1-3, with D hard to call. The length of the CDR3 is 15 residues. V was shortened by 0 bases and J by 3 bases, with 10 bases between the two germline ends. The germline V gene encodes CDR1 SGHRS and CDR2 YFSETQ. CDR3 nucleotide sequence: TGCGCCAGCAGCTTGGAGGGTCCCTATGGAAACACCATATATTTT. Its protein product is CASSLEGPYGNTIYF. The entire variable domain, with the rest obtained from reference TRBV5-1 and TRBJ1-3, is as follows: KAGVTQTPRYLIKTRGQQVTLSCSPISGHRSVSWYQQTPGQGLQFLFEYFSETQRNKGNFPGRFSGRQFSNSRSEMNVSTLELGDSALYLCASSLEGPYGNTIYFGEGSWLTVV.

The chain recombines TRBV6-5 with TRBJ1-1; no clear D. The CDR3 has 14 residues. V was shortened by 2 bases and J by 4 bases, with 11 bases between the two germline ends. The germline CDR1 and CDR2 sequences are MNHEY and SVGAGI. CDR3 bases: TGTGCCAGCAGTTACGAGTGGGGTGGCACTGAAGCTTTCTTT. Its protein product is CASSYEWGGTEAFF.